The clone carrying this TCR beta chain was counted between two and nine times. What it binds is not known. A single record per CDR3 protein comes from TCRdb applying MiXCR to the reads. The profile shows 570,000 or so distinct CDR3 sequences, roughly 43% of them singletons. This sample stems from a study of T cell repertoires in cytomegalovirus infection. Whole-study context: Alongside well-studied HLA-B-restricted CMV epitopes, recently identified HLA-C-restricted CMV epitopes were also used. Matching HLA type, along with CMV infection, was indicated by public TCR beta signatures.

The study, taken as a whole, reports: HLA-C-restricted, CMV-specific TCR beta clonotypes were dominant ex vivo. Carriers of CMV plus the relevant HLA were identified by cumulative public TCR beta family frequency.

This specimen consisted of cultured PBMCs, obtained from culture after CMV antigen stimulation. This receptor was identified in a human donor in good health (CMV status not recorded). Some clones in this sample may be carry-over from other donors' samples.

The CDR3 loop is CASSEEGSEPQHF. The CDR3 DNA follows: TGTGCCAGCAGTGAAGAGGGATCGGAGCCCCAGCATTTT. The genes are TRBV6-1 and TRBJ1-5; D is undetermined. The V gene's germline CDR1 is MNHNS and CDR2 SASEGT. The V gene lost 1 base and the J gene lost 8 bases, with 9 bases spanning the gap. The CDR3 runs 13 residues.